One T cell receptor beta chain is described in this entry. Its specificity is unknown. The data stem from a study of cytomegalovirus exposure and HLA in healthy donors. Study-wide background: Within the Caucasian-associated ancestry cluster were roughly 82% of the approximately 400 genotyped donors. Whole-study results and caveats: A missense variant in DCLRE1C was later tied to TCR beta V- and J-gene trimming.

The CDR3 consists of 13 residues. The V gene's germline CDR1 is SGHRS and CDR2 YFSETQ. V lost 0 bases to trimming and J lost 5 bases, with 8 bases between them. With 60 Vbeta and 13 Jbeta primers, the PCR was carried out. Generated by immunoSEQ multiplex PCR, the TCRdb table keeps only in-frame clones and is missing some. The profile shows roughly 100,000 clones, 60% to 70% of them singletons. The chain recombines TRBV5-1 with TRBJ1-1, with D unresolved. The clonotype was recovered from a woman between 45 and 65 years old in good health and CMV-seronegative. The sample comprised PBMCs. As DNA, the CDR3 is TGCGCCAGCAGCTTGGATAGGAGGACTGAAGCTTTCTTT. The encoded protein is CASSLDRRTEAFF.